Ten or more counts support the clone carrying this TCR beta chain. This record comes from a study of neurological immune-mediated disorders. Time point noted: longitudinal time-point 1 (baseline). 5'RACE with 10-nucleotide random UMIs produced the cDNA. TCRdb re-derived calls from the 5' RACE reads in MiXCR, one entry per CDR3 protein. The sample holds approximately 70,000 distinct CDR3 sequences; about a tenth are singletons and the top ten take more than 9%. Germline loops: CDR1 MNHNS, CDR2 SASEGT. The CDR3 runs to 18 residues. Trimming took 4 bases from V and 6 from J, leaving 25 bases between them.

The sequence came from a young man in good health. Sequencing was done on a sample of PBMCs. This chain connects TRBV6-1 to TRBJ2-1; D perhaps matches TRBD2 (7 bases). CDR3 sequence (DNA): TGTGCCAGCAGTGGACTCTTTGGGGGGGACACCCACGGCAATGAGCAGTTCTTC. Translating gives CASSGLFGGDTHGNEQFF.